The source of this TCR beta chain is a study of regulatory T cells in long-lasting Graves disease. The study's findings and limits: Persistent disease favored TRBV28, TRBJ1-2 and TRBJ2-5.

This clonotype was picked up many times. Its antigen is as yet unknown. The junction departs from the called germline gene at one end, perhaps through a read error. Arm-PCR of CDR3 regions and iRepertoire HTBI primers were used to build TCR beta libraries. TCRdb reprocessed the multiplex PCR reads with MiXCR, giving one entry per CDR3 protein. Of about 530,000 distinct CDR3 sequences listed, around 16% are singletons. Germline CDR1 and CDR2: SGHRS and YFSETQ. The CDR3 has 13 amino acids. Time point indicated: newly diagnosed GD, antithyroid drugs for less than 3 months. With RNA extracted from PBMCs as input, the TCR library was made. The same specimen was also included in a second study, on T cells in Graves' hyperthyroidism and ophthalmopathy. As reported in that work: The model anticipated ophthalmopathy a median about six months pre-onset.

The specimen was peripheral blood mononuclear cells (PBMCs), collected at new diagnosis, from a patient treated with antithyroid drugs. This chain connects TRBV5-1 to TRBJ1-5; no firm D call. This clonotype was obtained from a woman aged 35-60 years with Graves disease. CDR3 region: CASSLELNQPQHF. CDR3 bases: TGTGCCAGCAGCTTAGAACTGAATCAGCCCCAGCATTTT.